The present TCR beta chain was sequenced within a study of blood T cell repertoires in COVID-19. Per the authors' pipeline: Estimation of nucleated cell counts relied on the amplification of reference gene primers. Profiling relied on immunoSEQ multiplex PCR, and the TCRdb table lists in-frame clones only, not all of them. The V and J calls and clone size come from that table; D and trimming were worked out from the DNA. The sample lists about 31,000 clones; about 92% were seen once. CDR1 and CDR2 (germline): MDHEN, SYDVKM. This CDR3 spans 15 amino acids. V shed 4 bases and J 7 bases; nucleotides not matched to a gene: 7.

The chain uses TRBV28 and TRBJ2-1, with TRBD2 identical over 10 bases. Specimen: peripheral blood. The source of this sequence is a man aged 65-85 years with active or convalescent COVID-19. CDR3 nucleotide sequence: TGTGCCAGCAGTTCAGGGACTAGCGATTCGAATGAGCAGTTCTTC. Protein product: CASSSGTSDSNEQFF.